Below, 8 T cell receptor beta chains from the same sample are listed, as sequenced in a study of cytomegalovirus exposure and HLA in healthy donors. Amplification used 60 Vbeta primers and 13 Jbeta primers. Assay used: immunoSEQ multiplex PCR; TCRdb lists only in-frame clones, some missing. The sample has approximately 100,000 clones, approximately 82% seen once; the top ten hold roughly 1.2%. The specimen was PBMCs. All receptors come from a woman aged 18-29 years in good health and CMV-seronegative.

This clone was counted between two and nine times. The DNA for the CDR3 is TGTGCCAGTAGTATCGATTATTCCCCACTTACGGTTGGCTACACCTTC. Translation: CASSIDYSPLTVGYTF. The V and J genes are TRBV19 and TRBJ1-2; D gene unclear. Trimming removed 3 bases at V and 7 bases at J, with 21 bases between. The CDR3 is 16 residues long. Per the germline V gene, CDR1 is LNHDA and CDR2 is SQIVND (reference sequence).

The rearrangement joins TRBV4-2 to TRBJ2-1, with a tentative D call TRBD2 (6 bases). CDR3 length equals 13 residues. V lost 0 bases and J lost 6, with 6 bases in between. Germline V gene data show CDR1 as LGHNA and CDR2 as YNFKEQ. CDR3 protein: CASSQEGGNEQFF. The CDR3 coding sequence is TGTGCCAGCAGCCAAGAGGGGGGCAATGAGCAGTTCTTC.

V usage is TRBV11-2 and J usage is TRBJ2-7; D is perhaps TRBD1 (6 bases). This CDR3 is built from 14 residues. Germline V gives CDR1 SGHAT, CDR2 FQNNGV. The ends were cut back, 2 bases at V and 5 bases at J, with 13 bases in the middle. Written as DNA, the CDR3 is TGTGCCAGCAGCTTAACAGGGATACTCCACGAGCAGTACTTC. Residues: CASSLTGILHEQYF.

The CDR3 coding sequence is TGTGCCAGCAGCCCGACAGCGCGAGGCAATCAGCCCCAGCATTTT. Residues: CASSPTARGNQPQHF. The J gene is TRBJ1-5, the V gene TRBV7-8; the D gene is possibly TRBD1 (5 bases). V was pared by 5 bases and J by 2 bases, with 13 bases between. Germline V gene lookup returns CDR1 SGHVS and CDR2 FQNEAQ. The CDR3 has 15 amino acids.

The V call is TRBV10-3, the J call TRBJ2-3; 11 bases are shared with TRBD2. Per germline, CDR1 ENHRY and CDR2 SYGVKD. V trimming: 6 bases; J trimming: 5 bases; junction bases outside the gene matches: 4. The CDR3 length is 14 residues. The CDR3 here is CAISLAGGRDTQYF. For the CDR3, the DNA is TGTGCCATCAGCTTAGCGGGGGGGCGAGATACGCAGTATTTT.

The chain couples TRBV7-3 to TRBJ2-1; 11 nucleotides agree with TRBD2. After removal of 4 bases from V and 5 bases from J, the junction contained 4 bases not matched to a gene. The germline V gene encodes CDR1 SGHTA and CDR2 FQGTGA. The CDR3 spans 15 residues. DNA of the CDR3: TGTGCCAGCAGCTCTAGCGGGGGGACCCACAATGAGCAGTTCTTC. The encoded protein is CASSSSGGTHNEQFF.

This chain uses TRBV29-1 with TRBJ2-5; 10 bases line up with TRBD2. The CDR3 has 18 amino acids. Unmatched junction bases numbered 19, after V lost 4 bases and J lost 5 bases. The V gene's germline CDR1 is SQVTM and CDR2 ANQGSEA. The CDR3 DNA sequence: TGCAGCGTTGGCAGCGGGAGGGCCTTTATCAGGGGCGCGGAGACCCAGTACTTC. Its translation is CSVGSGRAFIRGAETQYF.

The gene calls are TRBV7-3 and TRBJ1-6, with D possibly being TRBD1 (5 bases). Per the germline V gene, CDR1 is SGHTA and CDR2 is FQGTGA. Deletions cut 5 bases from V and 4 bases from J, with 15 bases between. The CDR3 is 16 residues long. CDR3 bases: TGTGCCAGCAGCCCGAGAGCGGGGGTTTATAATTCACCCCTCCACTTT. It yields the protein CASSPRAGVYNSPLHF.